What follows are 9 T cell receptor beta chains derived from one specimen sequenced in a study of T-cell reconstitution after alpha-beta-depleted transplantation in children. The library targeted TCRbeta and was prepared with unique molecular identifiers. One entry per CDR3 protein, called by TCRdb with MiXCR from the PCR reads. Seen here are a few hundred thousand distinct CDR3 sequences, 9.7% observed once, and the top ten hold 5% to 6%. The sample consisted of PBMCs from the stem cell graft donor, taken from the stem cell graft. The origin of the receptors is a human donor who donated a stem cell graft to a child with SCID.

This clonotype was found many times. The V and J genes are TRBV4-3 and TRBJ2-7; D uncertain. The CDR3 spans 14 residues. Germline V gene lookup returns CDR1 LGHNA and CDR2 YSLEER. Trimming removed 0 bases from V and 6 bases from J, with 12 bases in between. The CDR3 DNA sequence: TGCGCCAGCAGCCAAGATCTCGGACGGGCCGAGCAGTACTTC. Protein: CASSQDLGRAEQYF.

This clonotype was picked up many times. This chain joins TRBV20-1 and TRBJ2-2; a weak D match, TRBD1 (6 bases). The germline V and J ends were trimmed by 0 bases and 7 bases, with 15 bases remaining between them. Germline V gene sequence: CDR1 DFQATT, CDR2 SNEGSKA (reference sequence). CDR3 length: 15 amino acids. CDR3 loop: CSARDFRGSVGELFF. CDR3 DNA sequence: TGCAGTGCTAGAGATTTCAGGGGTTCCGTCGGGGAGCTGTTTTTT.

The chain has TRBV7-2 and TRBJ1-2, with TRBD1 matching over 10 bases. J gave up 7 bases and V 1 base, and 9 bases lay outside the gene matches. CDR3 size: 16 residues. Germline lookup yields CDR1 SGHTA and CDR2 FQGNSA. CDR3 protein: CASSLDRRQGAGGYTF. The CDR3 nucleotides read TGTGCCAGCAGCTTAGACCGAAGACAGGGGGCAGGTGGCTACACCTTC.

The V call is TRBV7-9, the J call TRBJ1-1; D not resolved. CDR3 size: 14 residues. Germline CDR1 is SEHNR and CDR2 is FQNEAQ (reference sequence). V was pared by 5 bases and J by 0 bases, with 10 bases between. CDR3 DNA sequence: TGTGCCAGCAGCGAGACACTCCTGAACACTGAAGCTTTCTTT. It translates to CASSETLLNTEAFF. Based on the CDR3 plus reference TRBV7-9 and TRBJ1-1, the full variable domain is DTGVSQNPRHKITKRGQNVTFRCDPISEHNRLYWYRQTLGQGPEFLTYFQNEAQLEKSRLLSDRFSAERPKGSFSTLEIQRTEQGDSAMYLCASSETLLNTEAFFGQGTRLTVV.

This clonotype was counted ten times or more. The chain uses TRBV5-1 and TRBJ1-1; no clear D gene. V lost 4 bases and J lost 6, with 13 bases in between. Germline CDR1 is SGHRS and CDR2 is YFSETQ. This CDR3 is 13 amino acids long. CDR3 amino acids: CASSRSAPSEAFF. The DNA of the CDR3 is TGCGCCAGCAGCAGATCCGCCCCCTCTGAAGCTTTCTTT. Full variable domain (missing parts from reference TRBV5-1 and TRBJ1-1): KAGVTQTPRYLIKTRGQQVTLSCSPISGHRSVSWYQQTPGQGLQFLFEYFSETQRNKGNFPGRFSGRQFSNSRSEMNVSTLELGDSALYLCASSRSAPSEAFFGQGTRLTVV.

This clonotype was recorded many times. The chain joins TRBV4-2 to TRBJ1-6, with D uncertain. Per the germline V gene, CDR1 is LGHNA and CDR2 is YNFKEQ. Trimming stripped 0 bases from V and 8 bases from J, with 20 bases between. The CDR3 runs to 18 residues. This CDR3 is CASSQDHAGPVGDSPLHF. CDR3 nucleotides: TGTGCCAGCAGCCAAGATCACGCCGGGCCCGTGGGAGATTCACCCCTCCACTTT.

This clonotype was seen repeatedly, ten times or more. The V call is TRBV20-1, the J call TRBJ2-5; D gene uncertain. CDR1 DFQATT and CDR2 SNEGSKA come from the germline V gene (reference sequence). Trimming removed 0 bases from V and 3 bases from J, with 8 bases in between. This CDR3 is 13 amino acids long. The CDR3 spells CSARDGVEETQYF. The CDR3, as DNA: TGCAGTGCTAGAGATGGTGTTGAAGAGACCCAGTACTTC.

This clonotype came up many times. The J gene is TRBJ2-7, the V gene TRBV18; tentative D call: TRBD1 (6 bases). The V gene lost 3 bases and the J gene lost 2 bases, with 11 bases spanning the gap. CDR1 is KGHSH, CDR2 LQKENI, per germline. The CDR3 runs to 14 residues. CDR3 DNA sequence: TGTGCCAGCTCACCCGGACAGTCCACCTACGAGCAGTACTTC. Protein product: CASSPGQSTYEQYF.

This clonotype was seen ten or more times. The CDR3 region is CASSLWDEQYF. CDR3 sequence (DNA): TGTGCCAGCAGCTTATGGGACGAGCAGTACTTC. The J gene is TRBJ2-7, the V gene TRBV7-8; D not resolved. Germline CDR1 is SGHVS and CDR2 is FQNEAQ. V dropped 2 bases and J dropped 5 bases, with 4 bases sitting between them. CDR3 length equals 11 residues.